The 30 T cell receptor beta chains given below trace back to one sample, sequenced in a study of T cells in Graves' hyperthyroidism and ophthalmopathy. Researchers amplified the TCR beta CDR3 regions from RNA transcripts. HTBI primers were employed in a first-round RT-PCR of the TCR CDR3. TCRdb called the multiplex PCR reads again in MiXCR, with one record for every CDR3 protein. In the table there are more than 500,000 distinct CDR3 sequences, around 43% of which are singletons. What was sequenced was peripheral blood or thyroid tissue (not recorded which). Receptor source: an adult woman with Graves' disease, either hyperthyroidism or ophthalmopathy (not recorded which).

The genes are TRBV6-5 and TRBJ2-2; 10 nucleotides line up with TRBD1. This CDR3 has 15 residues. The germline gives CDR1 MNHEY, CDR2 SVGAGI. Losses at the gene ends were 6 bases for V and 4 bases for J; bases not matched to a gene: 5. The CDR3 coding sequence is TGTGCCAGCAGGCCCGGGACAGGGGTCACCGGGGAGCTGTTTTTT. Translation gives CASRPGTGVTGELFF.

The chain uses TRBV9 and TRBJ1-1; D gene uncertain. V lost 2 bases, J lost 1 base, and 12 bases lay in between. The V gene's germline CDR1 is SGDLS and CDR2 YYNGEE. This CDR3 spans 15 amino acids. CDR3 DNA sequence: TGTGCCAGCAGCGTTGTGTGGGGTACGAACACTGAAGCTTTCTTT. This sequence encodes CASSVVWGTNTEAFF.

CDR3 in DNA: TGCGCCAGCAGCCCAGAAAGGGGGCGACCTCAGCCCCAGCATTTT. It specifies CASSPERGRPQPQHF. The chain is built from TRBV5-1 and TRBJ1-5; the match to TRBD1 covers 7 bases. CDR1 and CDR2 from the germline V gene are SGHRS and YFSETQ. V shed 4 bases and J 6 bases; nucleotides not matched to a gene: 10. The CDR3 is 15 residues long.

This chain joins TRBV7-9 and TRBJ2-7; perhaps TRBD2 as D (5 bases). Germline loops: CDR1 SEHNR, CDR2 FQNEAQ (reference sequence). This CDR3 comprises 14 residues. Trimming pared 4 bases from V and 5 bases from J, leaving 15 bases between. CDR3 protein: CASSSPQGRNEQYF. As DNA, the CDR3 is TGTGCCAGCAGCTCCCCACAAGGGAGAAACGAGCAGTACTTC.

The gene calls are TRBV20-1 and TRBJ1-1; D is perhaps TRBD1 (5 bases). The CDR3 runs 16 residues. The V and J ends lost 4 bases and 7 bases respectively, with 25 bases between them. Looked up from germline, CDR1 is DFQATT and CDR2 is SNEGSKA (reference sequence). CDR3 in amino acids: CSATWRLAHGTGEAFF. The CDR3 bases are TGCAGTGCTACCTGGAGACTCGCCCACGGGACCGGTGAAGCTTTCTTT.

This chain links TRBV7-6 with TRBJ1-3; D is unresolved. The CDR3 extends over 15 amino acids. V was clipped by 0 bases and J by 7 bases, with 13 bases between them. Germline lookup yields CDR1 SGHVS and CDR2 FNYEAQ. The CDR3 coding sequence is TGTGCCAGCAGCTTAGCGGGCAGCCCACTGAACACCATATATTTT. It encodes CASSLAGSPLNTIYF.

CDR3 coding DNA: TGTGCCAGCAGCCGTCCCGGGACAGGGAGGGAGACCCAGTACTTC. This codes for CASSRPGTGRETQYF. The chain is built from TRBV6-6 and TRBJ2-5, with 9 bases fitting TRBD1. Germline lookup yields CDR1 MNHNY and CDR2 SVGAGI (reference sequence). V dropped 6 bases and J dropped 5; count of bases not matched to a gene: 10. CDR3 length: 15 amino acids.

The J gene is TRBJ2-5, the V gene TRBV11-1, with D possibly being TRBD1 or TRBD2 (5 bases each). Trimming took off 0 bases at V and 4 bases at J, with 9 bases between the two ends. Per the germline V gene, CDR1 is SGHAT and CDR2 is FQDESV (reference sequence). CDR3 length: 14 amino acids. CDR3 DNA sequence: TGTGCCAGCAGCTTAGCGGGACGCCCAGAGACCCAGTACTTC. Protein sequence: CASSLAGRPETQYF.

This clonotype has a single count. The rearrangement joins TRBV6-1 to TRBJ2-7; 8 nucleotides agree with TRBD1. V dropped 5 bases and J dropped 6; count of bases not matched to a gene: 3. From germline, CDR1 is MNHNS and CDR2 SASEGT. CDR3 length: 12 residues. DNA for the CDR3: TGTGCCAGCAGTCAGGGGGCCGCCGAGCAGTACTTC. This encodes CASSQGAAEQYF.

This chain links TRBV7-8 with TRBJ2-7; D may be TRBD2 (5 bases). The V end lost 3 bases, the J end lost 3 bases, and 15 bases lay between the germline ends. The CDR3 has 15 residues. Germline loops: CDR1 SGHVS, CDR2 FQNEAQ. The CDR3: CASSFFAGPSYEQYF. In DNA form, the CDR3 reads TGTGCCAGCAGCTTTTTCGCGGGTCCGAGCTACGAGCAGTACTTC.

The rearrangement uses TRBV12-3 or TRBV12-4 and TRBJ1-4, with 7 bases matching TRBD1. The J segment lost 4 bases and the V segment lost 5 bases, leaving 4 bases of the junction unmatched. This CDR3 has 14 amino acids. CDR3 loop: CASSPQGDNEKLFF. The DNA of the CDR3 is TGTGCCAGCAGTCCCCAGGGGGATAATGAAAAACTGTTTTTT.

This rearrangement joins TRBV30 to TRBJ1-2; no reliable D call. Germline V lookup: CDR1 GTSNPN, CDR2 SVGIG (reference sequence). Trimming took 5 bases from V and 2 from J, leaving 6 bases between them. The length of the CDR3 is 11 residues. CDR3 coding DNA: TGTGCCTGGCAAGGGAACTATGGCTACACCTTC. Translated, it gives CAWQGNYGYTF.

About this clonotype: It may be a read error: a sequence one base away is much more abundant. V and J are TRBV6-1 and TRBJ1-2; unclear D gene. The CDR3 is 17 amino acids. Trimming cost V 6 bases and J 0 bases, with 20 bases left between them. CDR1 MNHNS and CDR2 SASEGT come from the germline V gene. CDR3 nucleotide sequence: TGTGCCAGCAGATTACGGAGGCAGCCTGATGCTAACTATGGCTACACCTTC. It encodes CASRLRRQPDANYGYTF.

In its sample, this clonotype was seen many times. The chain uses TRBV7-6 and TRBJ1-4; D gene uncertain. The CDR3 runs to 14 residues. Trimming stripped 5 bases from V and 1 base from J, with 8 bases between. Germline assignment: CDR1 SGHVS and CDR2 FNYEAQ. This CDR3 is CASSQGGTNEKLFF. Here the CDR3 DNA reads TGTGCCAGCAGCCAAGGAGGAACTAATGAAAAACTGTTTTTT.

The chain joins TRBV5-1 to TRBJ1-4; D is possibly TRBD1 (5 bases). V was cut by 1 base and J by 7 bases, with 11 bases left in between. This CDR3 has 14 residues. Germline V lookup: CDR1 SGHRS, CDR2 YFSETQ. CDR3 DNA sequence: TGCGCCAGCAGCTTGACTGGGGGGAGTGAAAAACTGTTTTTT. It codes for CASSLTGGSEKLFF.

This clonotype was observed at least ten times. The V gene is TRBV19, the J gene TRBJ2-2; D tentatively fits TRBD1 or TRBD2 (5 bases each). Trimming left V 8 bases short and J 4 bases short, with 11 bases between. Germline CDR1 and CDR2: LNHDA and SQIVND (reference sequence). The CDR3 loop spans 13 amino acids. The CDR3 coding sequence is TGTGCCAGTCGGGACGGCCCCACCGGGGAGCTGTTTTTT. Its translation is CASRDGPTGELFF.

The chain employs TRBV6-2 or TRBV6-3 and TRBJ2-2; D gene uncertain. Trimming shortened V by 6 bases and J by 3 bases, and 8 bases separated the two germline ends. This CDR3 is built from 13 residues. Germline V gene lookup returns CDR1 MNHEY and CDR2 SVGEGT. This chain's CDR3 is CASSRDYTGELFF. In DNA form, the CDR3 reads TGTGCCAGCAGCCGAGACTACACCGGGGAGCTGTTTTTT.

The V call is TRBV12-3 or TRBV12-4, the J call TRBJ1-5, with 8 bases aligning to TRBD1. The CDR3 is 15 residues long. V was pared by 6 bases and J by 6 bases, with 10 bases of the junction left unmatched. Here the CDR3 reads CASSDGQGEGQPQHF. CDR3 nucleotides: TGTGCCAGCAGCGACGGACAGGGAGAAGGTCAGCCCCAGCATTTT.

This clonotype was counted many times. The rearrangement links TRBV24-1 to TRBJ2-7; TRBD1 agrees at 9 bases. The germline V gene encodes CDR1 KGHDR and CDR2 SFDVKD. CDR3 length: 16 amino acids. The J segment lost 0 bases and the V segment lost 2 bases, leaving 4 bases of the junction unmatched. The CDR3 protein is CATSDSGQGNSYEQYF. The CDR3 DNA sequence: TGTGCCACCAGTGATTCGGGACAGGGCAACTCCTACGAGCAGTACTTC.

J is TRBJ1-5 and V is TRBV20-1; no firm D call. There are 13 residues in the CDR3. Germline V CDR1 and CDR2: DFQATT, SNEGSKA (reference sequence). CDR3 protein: CSAFTGSNQPQHF. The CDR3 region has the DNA TGCAGCGCGTTTACGGGGAGCAATCAGCCCCAGCATTTT.

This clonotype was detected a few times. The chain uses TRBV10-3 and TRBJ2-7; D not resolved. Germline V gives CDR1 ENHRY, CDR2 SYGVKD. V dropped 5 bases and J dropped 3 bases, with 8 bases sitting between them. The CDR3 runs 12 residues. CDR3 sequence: CAISLGDYEQYF. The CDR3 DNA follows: TGTGCCATCAGTTTGGGCGACTACGAGCAGTACTTC.

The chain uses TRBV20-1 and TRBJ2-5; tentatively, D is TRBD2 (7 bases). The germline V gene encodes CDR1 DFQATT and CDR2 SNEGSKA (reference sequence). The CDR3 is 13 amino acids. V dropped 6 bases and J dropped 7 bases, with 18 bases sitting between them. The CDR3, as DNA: TGCAGTGCAGGGGGGGGAGGCTGGGGGACCCAGTACTTC. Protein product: CSAGGGGWGTQYF.

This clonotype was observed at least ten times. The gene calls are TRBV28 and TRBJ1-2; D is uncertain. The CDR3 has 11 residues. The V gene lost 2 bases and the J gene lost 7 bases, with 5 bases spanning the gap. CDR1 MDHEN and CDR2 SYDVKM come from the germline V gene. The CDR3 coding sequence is TGTGCCAGCAGTTTAAGGGTTGGCTACACCTTC. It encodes CASSLRVGYTF.

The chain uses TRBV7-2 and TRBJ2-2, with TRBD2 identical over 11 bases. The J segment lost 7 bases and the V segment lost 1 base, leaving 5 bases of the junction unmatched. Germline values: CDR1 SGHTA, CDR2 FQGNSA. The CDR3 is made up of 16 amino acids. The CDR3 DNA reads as TGTGCCAGCAGCTTAGGTAGCGGGAGGGCCGACGGGGAGCTGTTTTTT. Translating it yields CASSLGSGRADGELFF.

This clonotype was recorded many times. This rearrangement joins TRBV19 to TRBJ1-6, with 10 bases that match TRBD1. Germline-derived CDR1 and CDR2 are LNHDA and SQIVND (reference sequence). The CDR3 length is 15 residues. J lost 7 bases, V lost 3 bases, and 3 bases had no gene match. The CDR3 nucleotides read TGTGCCAGTAGTATCGGACAGGGGGTGAATTCACCCCTCCACTTT. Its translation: CASSIGQGVNSPLHF.

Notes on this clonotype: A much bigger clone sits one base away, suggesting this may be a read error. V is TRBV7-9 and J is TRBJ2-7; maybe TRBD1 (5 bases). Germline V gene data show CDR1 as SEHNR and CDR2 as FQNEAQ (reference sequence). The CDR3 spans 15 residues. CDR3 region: CPSSLAATRQHEQYF. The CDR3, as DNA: TGTCCCAGCAGCTTAGCAGCCACAAGACAGCACGAGCAGTACTTC.

CDR3 protein: CATSRANGTNEKLFF. The CDR3 bases are TGTGCCACCAGCAGAGCTAATGGGACTAATGAAAAACTGTTTTTT. V gene TRBV15 combines with J gene TRBJ1-4; D is uncertain. The ends were cut back, 1 base at V and 2 bases at J, with 8 bases in the middle. This CDR3 is built from 15 residues. Germline loops: CDR1 LNHNV, CDR2 YYDKDF (reference sequence).

CDR3: CASSGRQGPGYTF. CDR3 coding DNA: TGTGCCAGCAGCGGACGACAGGGTCCCGGCTACACCTTC. V usage is TRBV28 and J usage is TRBJ1-2; 7 nucleotides align to TRBD1. Looked up from germline, CDR1 is MDHEN and CDR2 is SYDVKM. This CDR3 region has 13 residues. Trimming cost V 6 bases and J 8 bases; bases outside gene matches: 9.

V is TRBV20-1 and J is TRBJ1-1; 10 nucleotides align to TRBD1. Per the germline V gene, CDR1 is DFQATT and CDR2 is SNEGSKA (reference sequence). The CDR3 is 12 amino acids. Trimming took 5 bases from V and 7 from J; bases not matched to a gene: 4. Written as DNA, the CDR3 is TGCAGTGCTCGACAGGGGGCAGGTGAAGCTTTCTTT. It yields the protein CSARQGAGEAFF.

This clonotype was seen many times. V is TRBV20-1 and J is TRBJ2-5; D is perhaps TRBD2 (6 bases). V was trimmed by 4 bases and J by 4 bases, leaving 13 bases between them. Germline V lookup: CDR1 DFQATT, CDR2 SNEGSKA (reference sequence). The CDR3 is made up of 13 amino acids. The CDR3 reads CSAISGTAETQYF. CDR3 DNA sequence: TGCAGTGCTATCTCCGGGACTGCAGAGACCCAGTACTTC.